This T cell receptor (beta chain) appears in the sequencing data of a study of cytomegalovirus exposure and HLA in healthy donors. Per germline, CDR1 PRHDT and CDR2 FYEKMQ (reference sequence). The CDR3 loop spans 14 amino acids. A single count supports this clone. Its specificity is unknown. The junction does not match germline at one end; this may be a read error. Findings and limits, study-wide: In a later analysis, specific HLA alleles were associated with 15,000 or so TCR beta sequences at a 0.05 false discovery rate. Donors belonging to an Asian-associated ancestry cluster reportedly showed fewer N-insertions in productive TCRs than the approximately 670-donor mean, according to what a later analysis found. DRB1 had the most TCR associations and HLA-C the fewest, a later analysis found, with rates varying by HLA locus.

13 Jbeta primers and 60 Vbeta primers were used for the PCR. Data came from immunoSEQ multiplex PCR; TCRdb stores just in-frame clones and leaves some out. The sample lists about 160,000 clones, approximately 86% occurring once. The V and J genes are TRBV13 and TRBJ2-4; 7 nucleotides match TRBD2. This TCR derives from a woman between 18 and 29 years old in good health and CMV-seronegative. Sequenced sample: PBMCs. The CDR3 DNA reads as TGTGCCAGCAGCGACAGACTAGCCGAAAACATTCAGTACTTC. Residues: CASSDRLAENIQYF.